The 25 T cell receptor beta chains below come from one sample, sequenced in a study of OX40 agonist ivuxolimab in advanced cancers. The assay was immunoSEQ multiplex PCR, and TCRdb's table has in-frame clones only and misses some. The table has 40,000 or so clones, around 86% seen once. The specimen comprised CD4+ or CD8+ T cells sorted from blood, sampled in a trial of the OX40 agonist ivuxolimab. The receptors here all came from an adult with an advanced solid tumor such as melanoma, head and neck, liver or kidney cancer.

The chain employs TRBV5-4 and TRBJ1-1; D is perhaps TRBD1 (5 bases). CDR1 is SGHNT and CDR2 is YYREEE in the germline V gene (reference sequence). Deletions cut 6 bases from V and 8 bases from J, with 17 bases between. This CDR3 has 13 amino acids. The CDR3 coding sequence is TGTGCCAGCACCGGTGGGGGAAAGCTCGAAGCTTTCTTT. Its translation: CASTGGGKLEAFF.

CDR3 sequence: CASDAGTTPLHF. The CDR3 DNA reads TGTGCCAGCGACGCAGGGACCACACCCCTCCACTTT. V usage is TRBV6-5 and J usage is TRBJ1-6; D is perhaps TRBD1 (5 bases). CDR1 MNHEY and CDR2 SVGAGI come from the germline V gene. The V end lost 8 bases, the J end lost 11 bases, and 13 bases lay between the germline ends. This CDR3 has 12 residues.

In its sample, this clone was seen a few times. V usage is TRBV5-1 and J usage is TRBJ2-3; 8 nucleotides agree with TRBD2. V lost 7 bases and J lost 7; bases outside the gene matches: 11. Germline V gene lookup returns CDR1 SGHRS and CDR2 YFSETQ. This CDR3 is 14 amino acids long. CDR3 region: CASSGRGAPYTQYF. CDR3 nucleotide sequence: TGCGCCAGCTCTGGGCGGGGGGCTCCATATACGCAGTATTTT.

This clone came up once. V and J are TRBV19 and TRBJ1-5; 7 bases line up with TRBD1. Looked up from germline, CDR1 is LNHDA and CDR2 is SQIVND (reference sequence). The V gene end was trimmed by 5 bases and the J gene end by 7 bases; junction bases not matched to a gene: 11. This CDR3 region has 15 residues. The CDR3 loop is CASSWVGQGEQPQHF. The CDR3 DNA is TGTGCCAGTAGTTGGGTTGGGCAGGGGGAACAGCCCCAGCATTTT.

The V gene is TRBV19, the J gene TRBJ2-7; TRBD2 matches at 9 bases. The germline V gene has CDR1 LNHDA and CDR2 SQIVND (reference sequence). The length of the CDR3 is 15 residues. Trimming at V came to 1 base and at J to 2 bases, leaving 3 bases not matched to a gene. CDR3 sequence (DNA): TGTGCCAGTAGTATAGTTGCGGGAGGGCCCTACGAGCAGTACTTC. Protein: CASSIVAGGPYEQYF.

A few counts support this clone. V usage is TRBV5-1 and J usage is TRBJ1-1; no definite D call. Per germline, CDR1 SGHRS and CDR2 YFSETQ. Trimming cost V 1 base and J 2 bases, with 6 bases left between them. The CDR3 is 13 residues long. The chain's CDR3 is CASSLMKNTEAFF. Here the CDR3 DNA reads TGCGCCAGCAGCTTGATGAAAAACACTGAAGCTTTCTTT.

In its sample, this clone was seen a few times. The chain employs TRBV2 and TRBJ2-1; D unclear. V lost 3 bases to trimming and J lost 0 bases, with 9 bases between them. CDR3 size: 15 residues. CDR1 is SNHLY and CDR2 is FYNNEI in the germline V gene. This chain's CDR3 is CASSDARSSYNEQFF. CDR3 DNA sequence: TGTGCCAGCAGTGACGCGAGGAGCTCCTACAATGAGCAGTTCTTC.

The V call is TRBV11-3, the J call TRBJ2-1; 9 nucleotides match TRBD1. The CDR3 runs 14 residues. CDR1 and CDR2 (germline): SGHNT, YENEEA. With V trimmed by 5 bases and J by 7 bases, 6 bases remained unmatched. CDR3 region: CASSLNRGHNEQFF. In nucleotides, the CDR3 is TGTGCCAGCAGCCTGAACAGGGGGCATAATGAGCAGTTCTTC.

V is TRBV6-5 and J is TRBJ1-6, with D possibly TRBD1 on 6 matching bases. The CDR3 runs to 14 residues. CDR1 MNHEY and CDR2 SVGAGI come from the germline V gene. Trimming stripped 4 bases from V and 8 bases from J, with 12 bases between. The CDR3 nucleotides read TGTGCCAGCAGTTCGAGGACAGTGGATTCACCCCTCCACTTT. It codes for CASSSRTVDSPLHF.

The chain links TRBV5-1 to TRBJ2-5; D is uncertain. V lost 2 bases to trimming and J lost 5 bases, with 4 bases between them. This CDR3 region has 11 residues. CDR1 and CDR2 from the germline V gene are SGHRS and YFSETQ. As DNA, the CDR3 is TGCGCCAGCAGCTTCGAGGAGACCCAGTACTTC. It translates to CASSFEETQYF.

The rearrangement uses TRBV7-9 and TRBJ2-1, with TRBD2 matching over 10 bases. Trimming at V came to 2 bases and at J to 12 bases, leaving 4 bases not matched to a gene. CDR1 is SEHNR and CDR2 is FQNEAQ in the germline V gene (reference sequence). This CDR3 spans 13 amino acids. CDR3 sequence: CASSLFLAGVQFF. CDR3 sequence (DNA): TGTGCCAGCAGCTTATTCCTAGCGGGAGTGCAGTTCTTC.

V usage is TRBV7-9 and J usage is TRBJ2-3, with D maybe TRBD1 (5 bases). This CDR3 is built from 12 residues. Germline-derived CDR1 and CDR2 are SEHNR and FQNEAQ (reference sequence). The V end was cut by 5 bases, the J end by 5 bases, with 8 bases between. As DNA, the CDR3 is TGTGCCAGCAGCCGAACAGGAGATACGCAGTATTTT. Translating it yields CASSRTGDTQYF.

This chain connects TRBV30 to TRBJ1-3; a possible D gene is TRBD1 (5 bases). Germline V gene data show CDR1 as GTSNPN and CDR2 as SVGIG (reference sequence). Trimming shortened V by 5 bases and J by 3 bases, and 14 bases separated the two germline ends. This CDR3 region has 14 residues. The chain's CDR3 is CAWGGGQNGNTIYF. The CDR3 region has the DNA TGTGCCTGGGGAGGTGGACAAAATGGAAACACCATATATTTT. The full variable domain, completed using reference TRBV30 and TRBJ1-3, is SQTIHQWPATLVQPVGSPLSLECTVEGTSNPNLYWYRQAAGRGLQLLFYSVGIGQISSEVPQNLSASRPQDRQFILSSKKLLLSDSGFYLCAWGGGQNGNTIYFGEGSWLTVV.

The J gene is TRBJ2-5, the V gene TRBV7-9, with D maybe TRBD1 (5 bases). Trimming left V 2 bases short and J 5 bases short, with 12 bases between. The length of the CDR3 is 14 residues. Germline values: CDR1 SEHNR, CDR2 FQNEAQ (reference sequence). CDR3 sequence: CASSLYRQKETQYF. The CDR3 bases are TGTGCCAGCAGCTTATATCGACAGAAGGAGACCCAGTACTTC.

The chain joins TRBV5-6 to TRBJ2-5, with unresolved D. CDR1 and CDR2 from the germline V gene are SGHDT and YYEEEE. This CDR3 has 14 residues. V lost 0 bases to trimming and J lost 3 bases, with 9 bases between them. The CDR3 region is CASSLGPEEETQYF. The CDR3 DNA reads as TGTGCCAGCAGCTTGGGCCCCGAGGAAGAGACCCAGTACTTC.

The genes are TRBV6-1 and TRBJ2-7; D uncertain. Germline V gene sequence: CDR1 MNHNS, CDR2 SASEGT. The CDR3 is 10 residues long. V was shortened by 6 bases and J by 4 bases, with 4 bases between the two germline ends. CDR3 DNA sequence: TGTGCCAGCAGGGGTTACGAGCAGTACTTC. This gives the protein CASRGYEQYF.

This chain links TRBV2 with TRBJ2-5; TRBD2 matches at 10 bases. V was pared by 6 bases and J by 5 bases, with 12 bases of the junction left unmatched. CDR1 and CDR2 from the germline V gene are SNHLY and FYNNEI. CDR3 size: 16 residues. The CDR3 nucleotides are TGTGCCAGCAGCCCGGGAGGTAGCGGGAGGAGGGAGACCCAGTACTTC. Translating it yields CASSPGGSGRRETQYF.

This chain joins TRBV27 and TRBJ1-2; 9 nucleotides agree with TRBD1. V shed 2 bases, J shed 3 bases, and the junction held 4 bases outside the gene matches. CDR1 and CDR2 (germline): MNHEY, SMNVEV (reference sequence). The CDR3 contains 15 residues. CDR3 in amino acids: CASSLGQGFHYGYTF. The DNA for the CDR3 is TGTGCCAGCAGTTTAGGACAGGGGTTTCACTATGGCTACACCTTC.

The chain joins TRBV25-1 to TRBJ2-3; 7 positions agree with TRBD1. The V gene's germline CDR1 is MGHDK and CDR2 SYGVNS. This CDR3 is built from 18 residues. The trim removed 1 base at V and 4 bases at J, leaving 14 bases unmatched. CDR3 loop: CASSELIRETGPADTQYF. CDR3 nucleotide sequence: TGTGCCAGCAGTGAATTAATCCGCGAGACAGGGCCCGCAGATACGCAGTATTTT.

The V and J genes are TRBV7-9 and TRBJ2-3, with a tentative D call TRBD2 (5 bases). In germline, CDR1 is SEHNR, CDR2 FQNEAQ (reference sequence). The CDR3 covers 15 residues. V lost 4 bases and J 1 base, leaving 12 bases between the germline ends. The DNA for the CDR3 is TGTGCCAGCAGCTCTACGGGGATAGGCACAGATACGCAGTATTTT. Amino acids: CASSSTGIGTDTQYF.

The chain employs TRBV30 and TRBJ1-1; 9 nucleotides match TRBD1. The CDR3 runs 16 residues. CDR1 and CDR2 (germline): GTSNPN, SVGIG (reference sequence). V lost 5 bases and J lost 6; bases outside the gene matches: 16. The CDR3 region is CAWRITGWTGESEAFF. CDR3 nucleotide sequence: TGTGCCTGGCGAATAACCGGATGGACAGGGGAATCTGAAGCTTTCTTT.

This chain joins TRBV11-2 and TRBJ1-6; no reliable D call. Per germline, CDR1 SGHAT and CDR2 FQNNGV. V was trimmed by 2 bases and J by 7 bases, leaving 15 bases between them. CDR3 length: 16 residues. The DNA for the CDR3 is TGTGCCAGCAGCTTATTTGAGACCGCTGCCAATTCACCCCTCCACTTT. Its translation: CASSLFETAANSPLHF.

The chain joins TRBV4-1 to TRBJ2-3; 9 bases agree with TRBD2. Trimming cost V 3 bases and J 4 bases; bases outside gene matches: 11. In germline, CDR1 is MGHRA, CDR2 YSYEKL. This CDR3 has 17 amino acids. The CDR3 sequence is CASSQGSGRLFADTQYF. In DNA, the CDR3 is TGCGCCAGCAGCCAGGGTAGCGGGAGATTGTTTGCAGATACGCAGTATTTT.

As for this clone: An end of the junction differs from the germline gene, which may be a read error. The chain joins TRBV5-1 to TRBJ2-1, with D tentatively TRBD2 (7 bases). This CDR3 is built from 13 residues. From germline, CDR1 is SGHRS and CDR2 YFSETQ. CDR3 in DNA: TGCGCCAGCAGCTTGGATGGGGAGGGGGGCCTGATCTTC. It codes for CASSLDGEGGLIF. The full variable domain, with the rest looked up from reference TRBV5-1 and TRBJ2-1, is KAGVTQTPRYLIKTRGQQVTLSCSPISGHRSVSWYQQTPGQGLQFLFEYFSETQRNKGNFPGRFSGRQFSNSRSEMNVSTLELGDSALYLCASSLDGEGGLIFGPGTRLTVL.

The V and J genes are TRBV12-5 and TRBJ2-1; 7 bases map to TRBD2. This CDR3 is built from 14 residues. Germline CDR1 and CDR2: LGHNT and FRNRAP. V gave up 3 bases and J gave up 5 bases; unmatched junction bases: 4. CDR3: CASGLGTTHNEQFF. CDR3 bases: TGTGCTAGTGGTTTAGGGACTACCCACAATGAGCAGTTCTTC.